The 21 T cell receptor beta chains reported below all come from one sample, sequenced in a study of cytomegalovirus exposure and HLA in healthy donors. With 60 Vbeta and 13 Jbeta primers, the PCR was carried out. Profiling relied on immunoSEQ multiplex PCR, and the TCRdb table lists in-frame clones only, not all of them. Its listing shows 55,000 to 85,000 clones. Sequences were obtained from PBMCs. The receptors were sampled from a female donor in good health and CMV-seropositive.

The chain uses TRBV4-1 and TRBJ1-3, with a tentative D call TRBD1 (6 bases). The germline gives CDR1 MGHRA, CDR2 YSYEKL. V lost 4 bases and J 0 bases, leaving 13 bases between the germline ends. The CDR3 runs 16 residues. The CDR3 reads CASSPWTADSGNTIYF. The CDR3, as DNA: TGCGCCAGCAGCCCCTGGACAGCGGACTCTGGAAACACCATATATTTT.

V gene TRBV29-1 combines with J gene TRBJ2-5; 10 bases are shared with TRBD1. TRBJ2-7 matches the DNA end more closely, so the J call is doubtful. Germline V CDR1 and CDR2: SQVTM, ANQGSEA. The CDR3 sequence is 14 residues long. CDR3 region: CSVETGTGAYEQYF. The DNA for the CDR3 is TGCAGCGTCGAAACCGGGACAGGGGCCTACGAGCAGTACTTC.

The chain recombines TRBV7-3 with TRBJ2-5, with D possibly being TRBD2 (7 bases). Trimming pared 4 bases from V and 5 bases from J, leaving 17 bases between. The CDR3 has 15 residues. Germline V gives CDR1 SGHTA, CDR2 FQGTGA. CDR3 in amino acids: CASSSREGGSETQYF. The CDR3 DNA reads TGTGCCAGCAGCTCCCGAGAGGGGGGGTCGGAGACCCAGTACTTC.

V usage is TRBV7-9 and J usage is TRBJ2-2; TRBD2 is a possible D gene (6 bases). CDR1 is SEHNR, CDR2 FQNEAQ, per germline (reference sequence). The CDR3 sequence is 15 residues long. V gave up 5 bases and J gave up 4 bases, with 14 bases separating them. This CDR3 reads CASSPTSLVTGELFF. CDR3 in DNA: TGTGCCAGCAGCCCGACTAGTTTAGTCACCGGGGAGCTGTTTTTT.

This chain connects TRBV9 to TRBJ1-4, with unresolved D. This CDR3 is built from 12 residues. Germline lookup yields CDR1 SGDLS and CDR2 YYNGEE. Between the trimmed V and J ends, which lost 3 bases and 7 bases, there was a span of 7 bases. CDR3 residues: CASSGSSEKLFF. CDR3 sequence (DNA): TGTGCCAGCAGCGGGAGTAGTGAAAAACTGTTTTTT.

V usage is TRBV7-2 and J usage is TRBJ1-5, with 10 bases aligning to TRBD1. The V segment lost 5 bases and the J segment 5 bases; nucleotides outside the gene matches: 6. Germline CDR1 and CDR2: SGHTA and FQGNSA. This CDR3 has 15 residues. Here the CDR3 reads CASSDRQGAHQPQHF. The DNA for the CDR3 is TGTGCCAGCAGCGACAGACAGGGGGCTCATCAGCCCCAGCATTTT.

The chain couples TRBV30 to TRBJ2-1; 9 bases align to TRBD2. The junction had 9 bases not matched to a gene; V was cut back by 3 bases and J by 0 bases. The CDR3 runs to 17 residues. CDR1 is GTSNPN, CDR2 SVGIG, per germline (reference sequence). CDR3 region: CAWRASGRFLSYNEQFF. In DNA form, the CDR3 reads TGTGCCTGGAGGGCCAGCGGGAGGTTCCTCTCCTACAATGAGCAGTTCTTC.

The chain recombines TRBV5-8 with TRBJ1-4; unclear D gene. Germline CDR1 SGHTS, CDR2 YDEGEE. The CDR3 runs to 16 residues. Trimming removed 0 bases at V and 4 bases at J, with 13 bases between. The CDR3 loop is CASSLAPSMNNEKLFF. As DNA, the CDR3 is TGTGCCAGCAGCTTGGCCCCCAGTATGAATAATGAAAAACTGTTTTTT.

The rearrangement links TRBV5-4 to TRBJ2-7, with 7 nucleotides matching TRBD1. CDR3 size: 14 residues. Trimming cost V 2 bases and J 5 bases; bases outside gene matches: 7. Germline-derived CDR1 and CDR2 are SGHNT and YYREEE (reference sequence). The CDR3 region has the DNA TGTGCCAGCAGCTTCGACAGGGCGAACAACGAGCAGTACTTC. Its translation is CASSFDRANNEQYF.

The rearrangement joins TRBV28 to TRBJ2-2; TRBD1 aligns across 10 bases. The germline gives CDR1 MDHEN, CDR2 SYDVKM. The CDR3 loop spans 16 amino acids. Trimming removed 3 bases from V and 7 bases from J; junction bases left unmatched: 8. The CDR3 sequence is CASSLTGGAGDGELFF. CDR3 coding DNA: TGTGCCAGCAGTTTGACAGGGGGCGCAGGTGACGGGGAGCTGTTTTTT.

J is TRBJ1-2 and V is TRBV4-1; D perhaps matches TRBD1 (6 bases). Germline assignment: CDR1 MGHRA and CDR2 YSYEKL. V was cut by 3 bases and J by 4 bases, with 21 bases left in between. The length of the CDR3 is 17 residues. The CDR3: CASSHFGKTGPVYGYTF. Written as DNA, the CDR3 is TGCGCCAGCAGCCACTTCGGGAAGACAGGCCCTGTCTATGGCTACACCTTC.

The gene calls are TRBV7-5 and TRBJ2-2; TRBD2 is the table's D call and was not checked against the DNA. TRBV7-5 is flagged as a pseudogene. The CDR3 sequence is 16 residues long. CDR3 in amino acids: CVRSLARGGATGELFF. The CDR3 bases are TGTGTCAGAAGCTTAGCGCGGGGGGGGGCCACCGGGGAGCTGTTTTTT.

The chain is built from TRBV6-4 and TRBJ2-1; 10 nucleotides line up with TRBD2. CDR3 length: 16 amino acids. After removal of 4 bases from V and 6 bases from J, the junction contained 9 bases not matched to a gene. Germline lookup yields CDR1 MRHNA and CDR2 SNTAGT. The CDR3 DNA reads as TGTGCCAGCAGTGTACTAGCGGGGACATCCGGCAATGAGCAGTTCTTC. Its protein product is CASSVLAGTSGNEQFF.

The rearrangement links TRBV2 to TRBJ2-1; weak D call: TRBD2 (6 bases). Trimming removed 7 bases at V and 11 bases at J, with 30 bases between. Germline V CDR1 and CDR2: SNHLY, FYNNEI. The CDR3 has 17 amino acids. CDR3 loop: CASTCSCGLLVRRQQFF. The CDR3 DNA follows: TGTGCCAGCACGTGTTCGTGCGGACTACTGGTGAGGAGGCAGCAGTTCTTC.

The rearrangement links TRBV7-2 to TRBJ2-2, with D possibly TRBD1 on 6 matching bases. With 8 bases removed from V and 4 bases from J, the gap between germline ends came to 14 bases. The germline V gene encodes CDR1 SGHTA and CDR2 FQGNSA. The CDR3 extends over 14 amino acids. The CDR3 protein is CASLKGVGTGELFF. In nucleotides, the CDR3 is TGTGCCAGCCTAAAGGGGGTTGGCACCGGGGAGCTGTTTTTT.

The CDR3 loop is CASRGGVNQPQHF. CDR3 coding DNA: TGTGCCAGCAGGGGAGGGGTCAATCAGCCCCAGCATTTT. The V call is TRBV2, the J call TRBJ1-5, with D perhaps matching TRBD1 (5 bases). CDR1 SNHLY and CDR2 FYNNEI come from the germline V gene. The CDR3 is made up of 13 amino acids. The ends were cut back, 6 bases at V and 3 bases at J, with 9 bases in the middle.

The CDR3 sequence is CASINPGGAYEQYF. The CDR3, as DNA: TGTGCCAGCATCAACCCGGGGGGGGCCTACGAGCAGTACTTC. J is TRBJ2-7 and V is TRBV28, with 8 bases fitting TRBD2. The germline V gene encodes CDR1 MDHEN and CDR2 SYDVKM. V dropped 7 bases and J dropped 2; count of bases not matched to a gene: 7. The CDR3 has 14 amino acids.

The V and J genes are TRBV29-1 and TRBJ1-1; D may be TRBD1 (6 bases). V dropped 7 bases and J dropped 2 bases, with 11 bases sitting between them. This CDR3 spans 12 amino acids. Germline lookup yields CDR1 SQVTM and CDR2 ANQGSEA. The CDR3 nucleotides read TGCAGCGGGATGGGACACAACACTGAAGCTTTCTTT. The encoded protein is CSGMGHNTEAFF.

The CDR3 here is CASLDRDRGHEQYF. For the CDR3, the DNA is TGCGCCAGCCTGGACCGGGACAGGGGCCACGAGCAGTACTTC. The rearrangement joins TRBV10-1 to TRBJ2-7, with 10 positions matching TRBD1. The germline V gene has CDR1 WNHNN and CDR2 SYGVQD (reference sequence). The CDR3 contains 14 residues. The J segment lost 5 bases and the V segment lost 8 bases, leaving 9 bases of the junction unmatched.

This chain uses TRBV10-3 with TRBJ2-7; 14 bases are a match to TRBD2. J gave up 6 bases and V 4 bases, and 5 bases lay outside the gene matches. Germline CDR1 and CDR2: ENHRY and SYGVKD. The CDR3 contains 15 residues. The CDR3 protein is CAISGGLAGGSEQYF. The CDR3 region has the DNA TGTGCCATCAGTGGAGGACTAGCGGGGGGCAGCGAGCAGTACTTC.

This rearrangement joins TRBV5-4 to TRBJ2-1; weak D call: TRBD2 (6 bases). The V end was cut by 2 bases, the J end by 8 bases, with 14 bases between. This CDR3 is built from 14 residues. Germline values: CDR1 SGHNT, CDR2 YYREEE (reference sequence). CDR3 amino acids: CASSLGLASDEQFF. The CDR3 DNA reads as TGTGCCAGCAGCTTAGGGCTAGCGAGCGATGAGCAGTTCTTC.